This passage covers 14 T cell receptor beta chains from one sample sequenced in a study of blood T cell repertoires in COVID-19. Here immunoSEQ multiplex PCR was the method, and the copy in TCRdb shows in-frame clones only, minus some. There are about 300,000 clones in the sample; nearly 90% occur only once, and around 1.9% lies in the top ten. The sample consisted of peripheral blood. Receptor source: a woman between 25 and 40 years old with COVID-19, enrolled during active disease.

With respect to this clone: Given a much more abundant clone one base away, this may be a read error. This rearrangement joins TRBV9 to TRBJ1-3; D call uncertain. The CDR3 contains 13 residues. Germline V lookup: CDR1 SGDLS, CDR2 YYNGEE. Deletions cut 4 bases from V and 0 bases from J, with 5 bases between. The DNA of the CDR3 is TGTGCCAGCAGCTCCAACTCTGGAAACACCATATATTTT. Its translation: CASSSNSGNTIYF.

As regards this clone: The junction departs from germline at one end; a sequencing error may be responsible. CDR3 bases: TGTGCCAGCAGCTTAGGCGGTGTACGGGACTCCCCGCCGATCTTC. It is translated as CASSLGGVRDSPPIF. This chain uses TRBV11-2 with TRBJ2-1; a possible D gene is TRBD2 (6 bases). Looked up from germline, CDR1 is SGHAT and CDR2 is FQNNGV. The CDR3 is made up of 15 amino acids. The full variable domain, its missing parts supplied by reference TRBV11-2 and TRBJ2-1, is EAGVAQSPRYKIIEKRQSVAFWCNPISGHATLYWYQQILGQGPKLLIQFQNNGVVDDSQLPKDRFSAERLKGVDSTLKIQPAKLEDSAVYLCASSLGGVRDSPPIFGPGTRLTVL.

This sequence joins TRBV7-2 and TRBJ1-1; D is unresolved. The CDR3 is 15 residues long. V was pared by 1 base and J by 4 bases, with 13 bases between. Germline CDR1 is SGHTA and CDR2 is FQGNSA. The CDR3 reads CASSLGRWDTTEAFF. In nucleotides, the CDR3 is TGTGCCAGCAGCTTAGGGAGGTGGGATACCACTGAAGCTTTCTTT.

CDR3 DNA sequence: TGTGCCAGCTCCACCCGTGGGACTAGCGTTAAAGATACGCAGTATTTT. This sequence encodes CASSTRGTSVKDTQYF. The V gene is TRBV18, the J gene TRBJ2-3; 10 positions match TRBD2. Germline trimming cut 6 bases from V and 5 bases from J; bases unmatched to any gene: 11. The V gene's germline CDR1 is KGHSH and CDR2 LQKENI. The length of the CDR3 is 16 residues.

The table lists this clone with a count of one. CDR3 loop: CASSQDNRGGYEQYF. CDR3 sequence (DNA): TGCGCCAGCAGCCAAGATAACAGGGGTGGGTACGAGCAGTACTTC. The chain recombines TRBV4-3 with TRBJ2-7, with 7 bases identical to TRBD1. Germline assignment: CDR1 LGHNA and CDR2 YSLEER. The CDR3 contains 15 residues. Trimming at V came to 0 bases and at J to 4 bases, leaving 6 bases not matched to a gene.

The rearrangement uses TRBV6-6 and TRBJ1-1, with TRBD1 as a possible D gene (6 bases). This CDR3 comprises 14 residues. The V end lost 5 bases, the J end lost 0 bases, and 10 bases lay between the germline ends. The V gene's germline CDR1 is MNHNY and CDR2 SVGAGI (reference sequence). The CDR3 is CASSPQGMNTEAFF. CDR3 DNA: TGTGCCAGCAGTCCACAGGGCATGAACACTGAAGCTTTCTTT.

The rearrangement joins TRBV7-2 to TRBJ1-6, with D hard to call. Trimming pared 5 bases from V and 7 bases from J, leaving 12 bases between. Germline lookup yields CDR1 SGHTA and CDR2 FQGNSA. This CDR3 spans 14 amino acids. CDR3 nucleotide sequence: TGTGCCAGCAGCGCCGGGAGCTACAATTCACCCCTCCACTTT. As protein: CASSAGSYNSPLHF.

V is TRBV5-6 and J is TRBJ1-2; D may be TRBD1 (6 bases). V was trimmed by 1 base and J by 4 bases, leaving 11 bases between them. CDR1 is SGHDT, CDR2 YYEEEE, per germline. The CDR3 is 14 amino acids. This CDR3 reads CASSLTGDIYGYTF. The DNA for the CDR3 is TGTGCCAGCAGCTTGACCGGGGACATCTATGGCTACACCTTC. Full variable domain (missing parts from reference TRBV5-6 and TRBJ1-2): DAGVTQSPTHLIKTRGQQVTLRCSPKSGHDTVSWYQQALGQGPQFIFQYYEEEERQRGNFPDRFSGHQFPNYSSELNVNALLLGDSALYLCASSLTGDIYGYTFGSGTRLTVV.

CDR3 in amino acids: CASSISSRGQGTEAFF. DNA for the CDR3: TGTGCCAGTAGTATATCATCCAGGGGGCAAGGCACTGAAGCTTTCTTT. The chain couples TRBV19 to TRBJ1-1, with 8 positions matching TRBD1. The junction had 9 bases not matched to a gene; V was cut back by 2 bases and J by 4 bases. Germline-derived CDR1 and CDR2 are LNHDA and SQIVND (reference sequence). This CDR3 has 16 amino acids.

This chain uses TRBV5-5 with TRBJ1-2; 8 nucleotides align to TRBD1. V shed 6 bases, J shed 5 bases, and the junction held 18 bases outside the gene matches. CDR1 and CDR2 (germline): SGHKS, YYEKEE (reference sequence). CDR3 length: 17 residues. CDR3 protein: CASNPGPSGGEWYGYTF. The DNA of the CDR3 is TGTGCCAGCAATCCCGGTCCGTCAGGGGGCGAATGGTATGGCTACACCTTC.

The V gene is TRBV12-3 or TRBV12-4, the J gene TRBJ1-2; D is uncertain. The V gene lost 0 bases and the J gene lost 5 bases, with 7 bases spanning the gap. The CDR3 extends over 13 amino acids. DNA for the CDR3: TGTGCCAGCAGTTTAGCAGAGCTTTATGGCTACACCTTC. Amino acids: CASSLAELYGYTF.

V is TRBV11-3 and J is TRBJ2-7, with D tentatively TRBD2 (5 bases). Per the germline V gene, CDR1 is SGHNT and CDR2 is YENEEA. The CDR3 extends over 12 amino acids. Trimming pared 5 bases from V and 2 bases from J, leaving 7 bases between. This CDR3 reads CASSPRAYEQYF. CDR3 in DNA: TGTGCCAGCAGCCCGAGGGCCTACGAGCAGTACTTC. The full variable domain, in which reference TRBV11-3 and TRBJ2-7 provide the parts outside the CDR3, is EAGVVQSPRYKIIEKKQPVAFWCNPISGHNTLYWYLQNLGQGPELLIRYENEEAVDDSQLPKDRFSAERLKGVDSTLKIQPAELGDSAVYLCASSPRAYEQYFGPGTRLTVT.

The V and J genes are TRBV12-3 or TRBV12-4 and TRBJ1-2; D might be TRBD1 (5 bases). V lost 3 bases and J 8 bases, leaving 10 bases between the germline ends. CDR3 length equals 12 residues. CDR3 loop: CASSFGGEGYTF. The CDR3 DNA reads TGTGCCAGCAGTTTTGGGGGGGAAGGCTACACCTTC.

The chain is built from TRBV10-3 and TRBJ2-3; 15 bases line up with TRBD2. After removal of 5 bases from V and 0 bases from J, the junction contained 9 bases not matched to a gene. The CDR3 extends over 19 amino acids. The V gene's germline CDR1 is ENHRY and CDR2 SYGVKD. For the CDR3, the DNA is TGTGCCATCAGTCAAAAGCCGGGACTAGCGGGGGGAAGCACAGATACGCAGTATTTT. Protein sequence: CAISQKPGLAGGSTDTQYF.